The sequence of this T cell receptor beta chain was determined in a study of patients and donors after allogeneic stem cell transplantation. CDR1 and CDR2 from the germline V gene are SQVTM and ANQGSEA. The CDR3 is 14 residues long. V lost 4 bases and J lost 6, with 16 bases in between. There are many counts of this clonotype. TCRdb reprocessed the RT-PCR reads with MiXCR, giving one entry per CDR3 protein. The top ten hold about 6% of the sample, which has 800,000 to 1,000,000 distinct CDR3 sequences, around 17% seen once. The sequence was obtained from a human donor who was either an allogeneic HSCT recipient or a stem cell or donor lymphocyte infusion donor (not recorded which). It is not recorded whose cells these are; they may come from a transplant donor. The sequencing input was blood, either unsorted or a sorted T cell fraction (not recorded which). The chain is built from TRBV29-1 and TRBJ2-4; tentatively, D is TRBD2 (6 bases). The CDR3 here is CSVVGWPGGNIQYF. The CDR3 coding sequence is TGCAGCGTTGTGGGGTGGCCCGGGGGAAACATTCAGTACTTC.